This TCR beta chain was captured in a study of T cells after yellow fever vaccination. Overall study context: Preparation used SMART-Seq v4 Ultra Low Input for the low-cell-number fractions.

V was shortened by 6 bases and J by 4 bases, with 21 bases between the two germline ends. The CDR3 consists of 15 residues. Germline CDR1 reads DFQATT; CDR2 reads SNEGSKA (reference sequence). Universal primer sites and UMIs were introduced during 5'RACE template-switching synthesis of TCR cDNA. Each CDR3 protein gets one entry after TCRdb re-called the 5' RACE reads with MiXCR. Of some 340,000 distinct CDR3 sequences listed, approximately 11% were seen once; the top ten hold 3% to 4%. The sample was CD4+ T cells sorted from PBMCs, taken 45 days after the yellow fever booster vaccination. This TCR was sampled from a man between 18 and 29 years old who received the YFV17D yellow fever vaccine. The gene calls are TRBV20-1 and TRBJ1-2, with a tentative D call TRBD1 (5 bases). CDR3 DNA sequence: TGCAGTGCGAGGGTTCCGGGACCGGAGGCCTATGGCTACACCTTC. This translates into CSARVPGPEAYGYTF.